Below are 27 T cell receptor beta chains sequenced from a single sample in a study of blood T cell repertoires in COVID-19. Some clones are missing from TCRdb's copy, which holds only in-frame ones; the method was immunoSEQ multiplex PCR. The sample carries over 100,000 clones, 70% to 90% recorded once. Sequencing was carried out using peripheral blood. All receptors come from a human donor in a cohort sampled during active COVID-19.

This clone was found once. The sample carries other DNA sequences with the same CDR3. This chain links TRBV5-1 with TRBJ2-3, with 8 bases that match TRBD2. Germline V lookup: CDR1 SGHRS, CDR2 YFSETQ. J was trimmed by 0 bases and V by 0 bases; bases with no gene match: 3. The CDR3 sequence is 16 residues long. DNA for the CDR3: TGCGCCAGCAGCTTGGGTACTAGCGGTAGCACAGATACGCAGTATTTT. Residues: CASSLGTSGSTDTQYF.

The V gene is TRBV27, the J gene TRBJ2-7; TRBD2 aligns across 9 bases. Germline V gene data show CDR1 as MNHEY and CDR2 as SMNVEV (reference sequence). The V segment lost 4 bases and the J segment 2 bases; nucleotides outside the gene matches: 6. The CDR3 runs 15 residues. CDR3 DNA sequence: TGTGCCAGCAGTTCCGGACTAGCGATTACCTACGAGCAGTACTTC. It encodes CASSSGLAITYEQYF.

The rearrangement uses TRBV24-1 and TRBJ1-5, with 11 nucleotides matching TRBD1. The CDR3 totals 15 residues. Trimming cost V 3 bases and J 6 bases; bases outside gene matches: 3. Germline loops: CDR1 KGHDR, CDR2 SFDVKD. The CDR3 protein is CATSDGTGGSQPQHF. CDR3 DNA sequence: TGTGCCACCAGTGATGGGACAGGGGGGAGTCAGCCCCAGCATTTT.

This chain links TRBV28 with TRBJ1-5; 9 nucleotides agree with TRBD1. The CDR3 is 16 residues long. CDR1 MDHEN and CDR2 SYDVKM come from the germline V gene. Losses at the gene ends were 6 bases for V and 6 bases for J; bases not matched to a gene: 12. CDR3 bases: TGTGCCAGCAGGGGGCCGGACAGGGGATCGGGTCAGCCCCAGCATTTT. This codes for CASRGPDRGSGQPQHF.

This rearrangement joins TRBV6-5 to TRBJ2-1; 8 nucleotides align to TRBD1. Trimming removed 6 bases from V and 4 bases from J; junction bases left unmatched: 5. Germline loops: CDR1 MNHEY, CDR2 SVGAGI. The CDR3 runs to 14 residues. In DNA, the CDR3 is TGTGCCAGCAGCTCAGGGGGCGAATACAATGAGCAGTTCTTC. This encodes CASSSGGEYNEQFF.

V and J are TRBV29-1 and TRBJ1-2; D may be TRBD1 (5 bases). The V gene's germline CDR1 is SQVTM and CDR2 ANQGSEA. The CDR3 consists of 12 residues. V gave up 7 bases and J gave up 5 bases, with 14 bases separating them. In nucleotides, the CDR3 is TGCAGCGCTACGGACACGAAGTATGGCTACACCTTC. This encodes CSATDTKYGYTF.

The CDR3 sequence is CATSDSRLAGVTNEQFF. The CDR3 coding sequence is TGTGCCACCAGTGATTCCCGACTAGCGGGGGTAACGAATGAGCAGTTCTTC. The chain couples TRBV24-1 to TRBJ2-1, with TRBD2 identical over 12 bases. Unmatched junction bases numbered 8, after V lost 2 bases and J lost 7 bases. The CDR3 runs 17 residues. Germline V gives CDR1 KGHDR, CDR2 SFDVKD.

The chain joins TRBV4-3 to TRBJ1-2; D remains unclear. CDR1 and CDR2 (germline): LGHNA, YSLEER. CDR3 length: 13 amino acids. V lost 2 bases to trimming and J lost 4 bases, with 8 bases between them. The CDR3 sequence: CASSQSGAYGYTF. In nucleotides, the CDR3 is TGCGCCAGCAGCCAATCAGGTGCCTATGGCTACACCTTC.

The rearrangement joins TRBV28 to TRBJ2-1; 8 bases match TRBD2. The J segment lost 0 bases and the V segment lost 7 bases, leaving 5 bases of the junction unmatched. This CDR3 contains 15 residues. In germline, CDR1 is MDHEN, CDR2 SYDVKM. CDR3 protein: CASTLTSASYNEQFF. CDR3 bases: TGTGCCAGCACCCTGACTAGCGCCTCCTACAATGAGCAGTTCTTC.

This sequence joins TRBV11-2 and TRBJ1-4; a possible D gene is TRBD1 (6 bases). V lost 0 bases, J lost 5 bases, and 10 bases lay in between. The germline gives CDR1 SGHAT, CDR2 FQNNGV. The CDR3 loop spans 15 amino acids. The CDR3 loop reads CASSLDRGSNEKLFF. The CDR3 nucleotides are TGTGCCAGCAGCTTAGACAGGGGTTCAAATGAAAAACTGTTTTTT.

The CDR3 here is CAISALGSGGQADTQYF. CDR3 DNA: TGTGCCATCAGTGCCCTGGGTAGCGGGGGACAGGCAGATACGCAGTATTTT. The rearrangement joins TRBV10-3 to TRBJ2-3; TRBD2 might be the D (9 bases). V lost 4 bases to trimming and J lost 4 bases, with 21 bases between them. Germline values: CDR1 ENHRY, CDR2 SYGVKD. CDR3 length: 17 residues.

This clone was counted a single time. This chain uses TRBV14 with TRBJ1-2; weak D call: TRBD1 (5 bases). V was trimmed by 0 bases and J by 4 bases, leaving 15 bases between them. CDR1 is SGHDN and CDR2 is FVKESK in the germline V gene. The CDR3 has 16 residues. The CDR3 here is CASSQDRRGRGYGYTF. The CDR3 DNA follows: TGTGCCAGCAGCCAAGATAGGAGGGGAAGGGGCTATGGCTACACCTTC.

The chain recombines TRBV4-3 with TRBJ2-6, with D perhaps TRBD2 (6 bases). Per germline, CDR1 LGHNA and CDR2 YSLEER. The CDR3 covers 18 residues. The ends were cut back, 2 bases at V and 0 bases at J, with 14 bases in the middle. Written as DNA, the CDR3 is TGCGCCAGCAGCCAAAGCGGGCAGAAAGACTCTGGGGCCAACGTCCTGACTTTC. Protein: CASSQSGQKDSGANVLTF.

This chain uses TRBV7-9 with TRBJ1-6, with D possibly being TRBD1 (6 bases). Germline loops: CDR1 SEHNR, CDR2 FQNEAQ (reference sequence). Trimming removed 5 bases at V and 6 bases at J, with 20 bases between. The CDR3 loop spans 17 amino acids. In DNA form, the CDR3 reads TGTGCCAGCAGCCCAAGGGGAGGGGAGGGGGGTAATTCACCCCTCCACTTT. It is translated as CASSPRGGEGGNSPLHF.

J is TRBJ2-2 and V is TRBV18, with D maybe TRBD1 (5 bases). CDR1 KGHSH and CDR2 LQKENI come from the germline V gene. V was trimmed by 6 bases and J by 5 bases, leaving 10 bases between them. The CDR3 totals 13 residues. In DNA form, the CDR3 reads TGTGCCAGCTCGCCCCAGGGTACCGGGGAGCTGTTTTTT. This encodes CASSPQGTGELFF.

The CDR3 region is CASSSDRELYEQYF. The CDR3 region has the DNA TGTGCCAGCAGTTCGGACAGAGAATTATACGAGCAGTACTTC. V usage is TRBV28 and J usage is TRBJ2-7; D possibly corresponds to TRBD1 (6 bases). The CDR3 has 14 residues. Trimming pared 4 bases from V and 4 bases from J, leaving 14 bases between. Germline CDR1 MDHEN, CDR2 SYDVKM.

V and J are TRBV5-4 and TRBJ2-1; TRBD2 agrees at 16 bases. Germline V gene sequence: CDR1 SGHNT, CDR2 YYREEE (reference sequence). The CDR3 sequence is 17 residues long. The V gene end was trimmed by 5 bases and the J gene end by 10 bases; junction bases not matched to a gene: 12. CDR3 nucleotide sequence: TGTGCCAGCAGGAAAGATCACGGGACTAGCGGGGGGGTGGAGCAGTTCTTC. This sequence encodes CASRKDHGTSGGVEQFF.

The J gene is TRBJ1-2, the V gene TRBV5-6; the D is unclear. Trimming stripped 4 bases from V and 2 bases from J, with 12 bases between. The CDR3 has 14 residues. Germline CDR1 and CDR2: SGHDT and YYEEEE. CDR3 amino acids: CASSRRPGNYGYTF. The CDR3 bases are TGTGCCAGCAGCAGAAGGCCGGGGAACTATGGCTACACCTTC. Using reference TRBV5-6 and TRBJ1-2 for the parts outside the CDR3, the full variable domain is DAGVTQSPTHLIKTRGQQVTLRCSPKSGHDTVSWYQQALGQGPQFIFQYYEEEERQRGNFPDRFSGHQFPNYSSELNVNALLLGDSALYLCASSRRPGNYGYTFGSGTRLTVV.

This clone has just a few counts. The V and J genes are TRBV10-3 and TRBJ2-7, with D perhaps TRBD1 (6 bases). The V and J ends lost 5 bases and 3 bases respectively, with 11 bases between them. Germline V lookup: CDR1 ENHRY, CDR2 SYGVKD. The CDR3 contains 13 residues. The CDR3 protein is CAISRRQDYEQYF. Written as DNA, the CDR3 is TGTGCCATCAGTCGCCGACAGGACTACGAGCAGTACTTC.

CDR3 residues: CASSQGGTAQETQYF. CDR3 in DNA: TGCGCCAGCAGCCAGGGAGGGACGGCCCAAGAGACCCAGTACTTC. This rearrangement joins TRBV4-3 to TRBJ2-5; 7 bases map to TRBD2. Germline CDR1 is LGHNA and CDR2 is YSLEER. CDR3 length equals 15 residues. V dropped 3 bases and J dropped 1; count of bases not matched to a gene: 5.

This CDR3 is CASSSVAEYQETQYF. The CDR3 DNA sequence: TGTGCCAGCAGCTCCGTCGCTGAGTACCAAGAGACCCAGTACTTC. The chain joins TRBV7-6 to TRBJ2-5, with D hard to call. Germline CDR1 and CDR2: SGHVS and FNYEAQ. This CDR3 comprises 15 residues. The V end was cut by 4 bases, the J end by 0 bases, with 12 bases between.

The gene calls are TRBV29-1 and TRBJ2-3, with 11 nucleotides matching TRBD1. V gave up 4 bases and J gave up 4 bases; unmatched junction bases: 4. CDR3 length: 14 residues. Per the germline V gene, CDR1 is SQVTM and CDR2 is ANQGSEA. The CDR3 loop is CSVAWGQGADTQYF. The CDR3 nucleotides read TGCAGCGTTGCATGGGGACAGGGGGCAGATACGCAGTATTTT.

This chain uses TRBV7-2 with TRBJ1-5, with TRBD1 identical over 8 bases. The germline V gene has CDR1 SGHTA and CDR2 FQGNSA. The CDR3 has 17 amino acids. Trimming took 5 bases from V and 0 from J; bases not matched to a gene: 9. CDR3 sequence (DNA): TGTGCCAGCAGCCCCCTGGGACAGGAATATAGCAATCAGCCCCAGCATTTT. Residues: CASSPLGQEYSNQPQHF.

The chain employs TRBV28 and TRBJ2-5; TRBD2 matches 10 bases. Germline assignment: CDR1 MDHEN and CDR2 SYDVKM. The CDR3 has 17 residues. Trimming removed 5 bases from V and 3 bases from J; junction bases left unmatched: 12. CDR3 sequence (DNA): TGTGCCAGCAGTACCCGTCTTACTAGCGGGGCCGAAGAGACCCAGTACTTC. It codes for CASSTRLTSGAEETQYF.

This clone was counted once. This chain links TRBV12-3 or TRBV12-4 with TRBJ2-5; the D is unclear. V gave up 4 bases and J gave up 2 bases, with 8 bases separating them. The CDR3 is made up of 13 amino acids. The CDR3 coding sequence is TGTGCCAGCAGTTCCAGGAAACAAGAGACCCAGTACTTC. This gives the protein CASSSRKQETQYF.

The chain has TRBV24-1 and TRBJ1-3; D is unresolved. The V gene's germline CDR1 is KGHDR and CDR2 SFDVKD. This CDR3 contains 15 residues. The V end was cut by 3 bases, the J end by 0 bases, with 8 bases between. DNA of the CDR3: TGTGCCACCAGTGATCCAGGAACCTCTGGAAACACCATATATTTT. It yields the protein CATSDPGTSGNTIYF.

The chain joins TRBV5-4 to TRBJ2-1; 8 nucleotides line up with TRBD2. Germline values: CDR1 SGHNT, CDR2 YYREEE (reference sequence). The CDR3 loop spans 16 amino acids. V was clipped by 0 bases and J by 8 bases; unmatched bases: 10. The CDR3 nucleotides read TGTGCCAGCAGCTTGGGACGCGCGGGAGGCTCCTATGAGCAGTTCTTC. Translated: CASSLGRAGGSYEQFF.